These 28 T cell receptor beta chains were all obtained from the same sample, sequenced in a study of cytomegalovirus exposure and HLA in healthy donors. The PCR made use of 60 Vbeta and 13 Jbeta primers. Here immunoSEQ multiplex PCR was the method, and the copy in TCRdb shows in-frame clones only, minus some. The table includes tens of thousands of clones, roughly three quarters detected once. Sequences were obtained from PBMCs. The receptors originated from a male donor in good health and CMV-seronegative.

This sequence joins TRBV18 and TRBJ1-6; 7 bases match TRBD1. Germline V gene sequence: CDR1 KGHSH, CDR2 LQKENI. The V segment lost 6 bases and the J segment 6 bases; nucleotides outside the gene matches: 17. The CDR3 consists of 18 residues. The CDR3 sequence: CASSNHRVKTGSNSPLHF. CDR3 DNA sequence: TGTGCCAGCTCGAACCATCGGGTCAAGACAGGGAGTAATTCACCCCTCCACTTT.

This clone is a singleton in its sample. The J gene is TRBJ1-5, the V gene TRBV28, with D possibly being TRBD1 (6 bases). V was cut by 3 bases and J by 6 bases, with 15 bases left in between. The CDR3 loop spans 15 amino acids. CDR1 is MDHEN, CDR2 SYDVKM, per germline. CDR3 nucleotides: TGTGCCAGCAGTTTTTTATTGGGGGCTGTTCAGCCCCAGCATTTT. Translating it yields CASSFLLGAVQPQHF. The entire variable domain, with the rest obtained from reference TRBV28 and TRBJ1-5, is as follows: DVKVTQSSRYLVKRTGEKVFLECVQDMDHENMFWYRQDPGLGLRLIYFSYDVKMKEKGDIPEGYSVSREKKERFSLILESASTNQTSMYLCASSFLLGAVQPQHFGDGTRLSIL.

In nucleotides, the CDR3 is TGCAGCGTATCCCCCGGGACAAGGTTAGAGACCCAGTACTTC. Translating gives CSVSPGTRLETQYF. The genes are TRBV29-1 and TRBJ2-5; a possible D gene is TRBD1 (6 bases). The V and J ends lost 6 bases and 4 bases respectively, with 18 bases between them. The CDR3 extends over 14 amino acids. The germline V gene has CDR1 SQVTM and CDR2 ANQGSEA.

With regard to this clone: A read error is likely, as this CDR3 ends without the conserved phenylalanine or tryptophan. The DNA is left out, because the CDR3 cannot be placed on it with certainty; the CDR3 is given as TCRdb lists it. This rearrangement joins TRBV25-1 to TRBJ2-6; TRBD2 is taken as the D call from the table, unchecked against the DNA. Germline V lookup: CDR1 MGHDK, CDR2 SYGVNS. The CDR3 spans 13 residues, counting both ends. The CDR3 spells CASSDAPGLRAVL.

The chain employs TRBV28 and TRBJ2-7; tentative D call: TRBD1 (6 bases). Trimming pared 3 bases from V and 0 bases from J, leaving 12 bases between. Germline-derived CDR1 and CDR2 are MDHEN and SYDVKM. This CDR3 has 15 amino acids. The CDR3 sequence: CASSFGTHSSYEQYF. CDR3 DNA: TGTGCCAGCAGTTTTGGGACACACAGCTCCTACGAGCAGTACTTC. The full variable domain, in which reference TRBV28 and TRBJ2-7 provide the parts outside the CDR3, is DVKVTQSSRYLVKRTGEKVFLECVQDMDHENMFWYRQDPGLGLRLIYFSYDVKMKEKGDIPEGYSVSREKKERFSLILESASTNQTSMYLCASSFGTHSSYEQYFGPGTRLTVT.

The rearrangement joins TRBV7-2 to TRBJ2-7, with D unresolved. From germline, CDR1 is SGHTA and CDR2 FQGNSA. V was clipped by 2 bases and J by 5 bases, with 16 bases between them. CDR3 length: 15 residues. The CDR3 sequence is CASSLQASTPHEQYF. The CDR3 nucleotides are TGTGCCAGCAGCTTACAGGCTTCGACCCCCCACGAGCAGTACTTC.

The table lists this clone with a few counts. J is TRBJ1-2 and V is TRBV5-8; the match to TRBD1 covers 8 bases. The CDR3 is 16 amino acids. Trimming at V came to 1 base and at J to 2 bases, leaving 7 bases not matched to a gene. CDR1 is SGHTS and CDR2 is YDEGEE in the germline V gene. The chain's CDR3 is CASSLTGQGTNYGYTF. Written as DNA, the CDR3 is TGTGCCAGCAGCTTGACAGGACAGGGTACGAACTATGGCTACACCTTC.

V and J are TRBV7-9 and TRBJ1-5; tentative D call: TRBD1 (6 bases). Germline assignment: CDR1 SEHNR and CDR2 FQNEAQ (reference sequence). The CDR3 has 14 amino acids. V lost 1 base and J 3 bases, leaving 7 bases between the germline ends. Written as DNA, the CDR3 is TGTGCCAGCAGCTTAGGACAGGTCAATCAGCCCCAGCATTTT. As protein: CASSLGQVNQPQHF.

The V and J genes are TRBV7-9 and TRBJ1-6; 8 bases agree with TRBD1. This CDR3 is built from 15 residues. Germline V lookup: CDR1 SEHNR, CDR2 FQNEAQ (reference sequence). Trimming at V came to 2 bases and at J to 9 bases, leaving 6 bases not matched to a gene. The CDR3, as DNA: TGTGCCAGCAGCTTACCCGGACAGGGATTTTCACCCCTCCACTTT. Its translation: CASSLPGQGFSPLHF.

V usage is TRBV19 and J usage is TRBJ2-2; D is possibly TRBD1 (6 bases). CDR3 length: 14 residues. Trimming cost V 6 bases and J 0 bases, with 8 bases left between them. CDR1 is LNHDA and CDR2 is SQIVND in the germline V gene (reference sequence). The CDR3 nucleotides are TGTGCCAGTAGCGGACAGACGAACACCGGGGAGCTGTTTTTT. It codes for CASSGQTNTGELFF.

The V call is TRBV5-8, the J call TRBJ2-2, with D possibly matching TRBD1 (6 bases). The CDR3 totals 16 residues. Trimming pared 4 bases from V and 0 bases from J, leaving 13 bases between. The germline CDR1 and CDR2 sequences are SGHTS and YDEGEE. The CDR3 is CASSIGQPANTGELFF. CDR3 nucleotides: TGTGCCAGCAGCATTGGACAGCCAGCGAACACCGGGGAGCTGTTTTTT. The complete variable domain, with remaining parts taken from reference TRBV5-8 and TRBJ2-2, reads EAGVTQSPTHLIKTRGQQATLRCSPISGHTSVYWYQQALGLGLQFLLWYDEGEERNRGNFPPRFSGRQFPNYSSELNVNALELEDSALYLCASSIGQPANTGELFFGEGSRLTVL.

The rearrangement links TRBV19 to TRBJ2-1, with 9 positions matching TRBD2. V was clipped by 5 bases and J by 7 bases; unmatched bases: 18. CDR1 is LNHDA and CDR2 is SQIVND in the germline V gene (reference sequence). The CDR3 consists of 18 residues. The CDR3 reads CASSFNGGRVFVSNEQFF. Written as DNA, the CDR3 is TGTGCCAGTAGTTTTAACGGCGGGAGGGTTTTCGTTAGTAATGAGCAGTTCTTC.

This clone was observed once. CDR3 bases: TGCGCCAGCAGCCGCATCCGGGACAGGGTCTATGGGCCCTCCTACGAGCAGTACTTC. Its protein is CASSRIRDRVYGPSYEQYF. This rearrangement joins TRBV23-1 to TRBJ2-7; 9 nucleotides align to TRBD1. TRBV23-1 is known as an ORF, though its function is uncertain. J gave up 0 bases and V 6 bases, and 18 bases lay outside the gene matches. This CDR3 has 19 residues.

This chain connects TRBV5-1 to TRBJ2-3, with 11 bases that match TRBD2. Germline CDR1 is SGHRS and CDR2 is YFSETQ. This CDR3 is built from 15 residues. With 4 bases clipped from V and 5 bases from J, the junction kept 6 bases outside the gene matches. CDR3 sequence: CASSRSGRAEDTQYF. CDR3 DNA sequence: TGCGCCAGCAGCCGTAGCGGGAGGGCCGAAGATACGCAGTATTTT.

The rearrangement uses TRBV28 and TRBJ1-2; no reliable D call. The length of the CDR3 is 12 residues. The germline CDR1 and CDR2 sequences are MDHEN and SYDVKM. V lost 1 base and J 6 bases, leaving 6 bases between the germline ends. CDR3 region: CASSLYDNGYTF. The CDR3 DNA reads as TGTGCCAGCAGTTTATACGACAATGGCTACACCTTC.

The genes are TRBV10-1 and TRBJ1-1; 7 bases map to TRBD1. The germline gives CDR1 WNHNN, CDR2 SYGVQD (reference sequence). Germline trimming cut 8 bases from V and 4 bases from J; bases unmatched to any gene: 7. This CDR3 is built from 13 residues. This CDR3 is CASAQQGTTEAFF. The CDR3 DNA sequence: TGCGCCAGCGCCCAACAGGGGACCACTGAAGCTTTCTTT.

CDR3 in amino acids: CASRRQPNTEAFF. The CDR3 nucleotides read TGCGCCAGCCGGAGGCAGCCTAACACTGAAGCTTTCTTT. This chain connects TRBV10-1 to TRBJ1-1, with D unresolved. This CDR3 comprises 13 residues. Per the germline V gene, CDR1 is WNHNN and CDR2 is SYGVQD (reference sequence). V lost 8 bases, J lost 2 bases, and 12 bases lay in between.

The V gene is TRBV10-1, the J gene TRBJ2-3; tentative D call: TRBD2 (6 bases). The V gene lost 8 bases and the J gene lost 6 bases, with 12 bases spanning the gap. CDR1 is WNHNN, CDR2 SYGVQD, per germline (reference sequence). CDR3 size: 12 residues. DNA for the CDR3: TGCGCCAGCTCCGGGGCGGGGGATACGCAGTATTTT. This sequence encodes CASSGAGDTQYF.

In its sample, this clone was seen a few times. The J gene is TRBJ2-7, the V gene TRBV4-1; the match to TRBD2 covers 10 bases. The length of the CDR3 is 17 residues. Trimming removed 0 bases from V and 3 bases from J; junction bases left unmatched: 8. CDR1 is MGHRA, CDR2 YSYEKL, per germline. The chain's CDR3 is CASSQDLFSSGGYEQYF. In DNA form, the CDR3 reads TGCGCCAGCAGCCAAGACCTTTTTTCTAGCGGGGGCTACGAGCAGTACTTC.

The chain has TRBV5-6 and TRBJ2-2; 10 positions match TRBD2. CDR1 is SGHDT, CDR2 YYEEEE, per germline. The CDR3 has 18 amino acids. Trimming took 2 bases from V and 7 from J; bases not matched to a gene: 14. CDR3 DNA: TGTGCCAGCAGCTTAGGAATTACCGGGACTAGCGTTTTCGGGGAGCTGTTTTTT. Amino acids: CASSLGITGTSVFGELFF.

The DNA for the CDR3 is TGTGCCAGCAGCTTAAACGCAGGGGCCTACGAGCAGTACTTC. Translating it yields CASSLNAGAYEQYF. This sequence joins TRBV7-3 and TRBJ2-7; D is possibly TRBD1 (6 bases). Germline V gene sequence: CDR1 SGHTA, CDR2 FQGTGA. Trimming removed 1 base from V and 2 bases from J, with 9 bases in between. This CDR3 has 14 residues.

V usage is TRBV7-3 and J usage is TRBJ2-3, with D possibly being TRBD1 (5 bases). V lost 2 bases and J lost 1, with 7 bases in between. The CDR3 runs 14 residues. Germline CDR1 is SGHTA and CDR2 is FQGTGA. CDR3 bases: TGTGCCAGCAGCTTAGGGGCTGGCACAGATACGCAGTATTTT. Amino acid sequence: CASSLGAGTDTQYF.

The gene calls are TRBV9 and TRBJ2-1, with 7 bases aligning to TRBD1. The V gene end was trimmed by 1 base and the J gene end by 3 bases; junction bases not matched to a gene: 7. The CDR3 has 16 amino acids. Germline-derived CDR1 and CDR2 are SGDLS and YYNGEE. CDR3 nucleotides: TGTGCCAGCAGCGTACTAGGGACAGAGTACTACAATGAGCAGTTCTTC. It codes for CASSVLGTEYYNEQFF.

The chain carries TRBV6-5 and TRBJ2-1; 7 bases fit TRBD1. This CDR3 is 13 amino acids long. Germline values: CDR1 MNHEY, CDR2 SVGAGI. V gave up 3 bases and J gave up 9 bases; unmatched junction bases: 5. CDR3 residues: CASSYVDRAEQFF. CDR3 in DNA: TGTGCCAGCAGTTATGTCGACAGGGCTGAGCAGTTCTTC.

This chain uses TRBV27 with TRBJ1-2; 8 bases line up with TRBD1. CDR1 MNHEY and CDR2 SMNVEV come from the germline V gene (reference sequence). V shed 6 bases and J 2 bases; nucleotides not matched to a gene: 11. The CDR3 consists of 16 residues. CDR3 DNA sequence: TGTGCCAGCAGAAGGAGCGGCTCAGGGGGCAACTATGGCTACACCTTC. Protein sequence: CASRRSGSGGNYGYTF.

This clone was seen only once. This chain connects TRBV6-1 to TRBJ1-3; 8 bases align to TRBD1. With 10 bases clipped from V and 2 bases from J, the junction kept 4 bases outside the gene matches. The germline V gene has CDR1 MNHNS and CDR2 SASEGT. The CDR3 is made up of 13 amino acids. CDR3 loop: CATRDRPGNTIYF. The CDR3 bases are TGTGCCACCAGGGACAGGCCTGGAAACACCATATATTTT.

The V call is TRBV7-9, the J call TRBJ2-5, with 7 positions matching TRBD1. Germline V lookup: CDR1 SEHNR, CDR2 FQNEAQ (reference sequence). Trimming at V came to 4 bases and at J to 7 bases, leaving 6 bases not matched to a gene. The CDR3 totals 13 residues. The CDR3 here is CASSSTGEWTQYF. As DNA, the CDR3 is TGTGCCAGCAGCTCAACAGGGGAGTGGACCCAGTACTTC.

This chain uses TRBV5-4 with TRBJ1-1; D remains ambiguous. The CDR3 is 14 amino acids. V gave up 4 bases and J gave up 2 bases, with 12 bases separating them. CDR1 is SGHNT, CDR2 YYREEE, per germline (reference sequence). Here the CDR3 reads CASSLLSINTEAFF. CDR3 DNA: TGTGCCAGCAGCCTACTTAGCATAAACACTGAAGCTTTCTTT.